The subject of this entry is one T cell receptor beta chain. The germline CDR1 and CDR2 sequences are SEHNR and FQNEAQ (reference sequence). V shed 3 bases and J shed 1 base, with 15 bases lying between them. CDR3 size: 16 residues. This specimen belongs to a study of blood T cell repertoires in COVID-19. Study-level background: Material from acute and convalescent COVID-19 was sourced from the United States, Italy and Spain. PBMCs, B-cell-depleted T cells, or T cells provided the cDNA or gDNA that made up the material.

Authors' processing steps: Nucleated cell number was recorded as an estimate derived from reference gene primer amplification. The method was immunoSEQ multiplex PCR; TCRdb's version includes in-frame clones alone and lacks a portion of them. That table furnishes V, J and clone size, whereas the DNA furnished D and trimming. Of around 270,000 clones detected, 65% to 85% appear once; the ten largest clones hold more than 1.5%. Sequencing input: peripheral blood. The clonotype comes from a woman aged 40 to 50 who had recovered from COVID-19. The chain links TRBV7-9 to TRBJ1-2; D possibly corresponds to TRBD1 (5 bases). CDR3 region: CASSLSGDRDNYGYTF. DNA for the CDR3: TGTGCCAGCAGCTTGTCTGGAGACAGAGATAACTATGGCTACACCTTC.